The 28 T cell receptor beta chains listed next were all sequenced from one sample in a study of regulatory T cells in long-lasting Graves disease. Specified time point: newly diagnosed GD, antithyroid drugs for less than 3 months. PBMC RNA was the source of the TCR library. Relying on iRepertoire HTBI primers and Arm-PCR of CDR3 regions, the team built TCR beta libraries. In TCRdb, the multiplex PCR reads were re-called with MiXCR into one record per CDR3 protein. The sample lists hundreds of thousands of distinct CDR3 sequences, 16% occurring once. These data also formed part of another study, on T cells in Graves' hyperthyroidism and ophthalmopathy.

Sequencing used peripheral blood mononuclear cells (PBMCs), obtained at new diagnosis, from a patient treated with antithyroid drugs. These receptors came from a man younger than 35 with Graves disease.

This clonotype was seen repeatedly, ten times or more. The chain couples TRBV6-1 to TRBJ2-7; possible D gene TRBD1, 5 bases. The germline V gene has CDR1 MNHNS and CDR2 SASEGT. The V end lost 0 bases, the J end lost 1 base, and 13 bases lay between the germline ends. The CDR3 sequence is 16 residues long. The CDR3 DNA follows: TGTGCCAGCAGTGAAGCGGGGCAGGTCGGATCCTACGAGCAGTACTTC. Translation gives CASSEAGQVGSYEQYF.

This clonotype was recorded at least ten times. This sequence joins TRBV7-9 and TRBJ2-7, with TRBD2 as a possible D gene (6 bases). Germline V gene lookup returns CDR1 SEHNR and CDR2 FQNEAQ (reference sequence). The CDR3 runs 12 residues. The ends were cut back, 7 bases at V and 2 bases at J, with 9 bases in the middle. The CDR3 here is CASTTGAYEQYF. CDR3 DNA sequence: TGTGCCAGCACCACGGGGGCCTACGAGCAGTACTTC.

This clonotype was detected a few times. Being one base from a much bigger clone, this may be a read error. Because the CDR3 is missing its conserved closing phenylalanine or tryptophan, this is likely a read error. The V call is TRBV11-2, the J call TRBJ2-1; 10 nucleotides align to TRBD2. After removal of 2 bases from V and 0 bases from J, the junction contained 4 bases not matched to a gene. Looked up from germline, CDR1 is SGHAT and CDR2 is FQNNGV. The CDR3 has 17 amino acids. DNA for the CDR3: TGTGCCAGCAGCTTATGGGCTAGCGGGAGCTCCTACAATGAGCAGTTCTGC. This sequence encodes CASSLWASGSSYNEQFC.

This chain's CDR3 is CAWRDPPGEKLFF. Here the CDR3 DNA reads TGTGCCTGGAGGGACCCCCCGGGGGAAAAACTGTTTTTT. The V call is TRBV30, the J call TRBJ1-4; D unclear. Germline assignment: CDR1 GTSNPN and CDR2 SVGIG (reference sequence). Trimming removed 3 bases at V and 8 bases at J, with 13 bases between. This CDR3 is 13 amino acids long. The full variable domain, in which reference TRBV30 and TRBJ1-4 provide the parts outside the CDR3, is SQTIHQWPATLVQPVGSPLSLECTVEGTSNPNLYWYRQAAGRGLQLLFYSVGIGQISSEVPQNLSASRPQDRQFILSSKKLLLSDSGFYLCAWRDPPGEKLFFGSGTQLSVL.

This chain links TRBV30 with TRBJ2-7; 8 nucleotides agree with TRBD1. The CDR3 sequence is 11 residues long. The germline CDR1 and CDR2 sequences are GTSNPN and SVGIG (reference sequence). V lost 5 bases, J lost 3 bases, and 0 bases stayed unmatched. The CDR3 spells CAWGQGYEQYF. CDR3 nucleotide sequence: TGTGCCTGGGGACAGGGCTACGAGCAGTACTTC.

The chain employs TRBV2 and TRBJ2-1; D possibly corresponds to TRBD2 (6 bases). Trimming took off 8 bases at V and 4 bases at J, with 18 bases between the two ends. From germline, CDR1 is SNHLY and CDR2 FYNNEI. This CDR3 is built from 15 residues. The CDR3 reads CASEGLPPGYNEQFF. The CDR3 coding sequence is TGTGCCAGCGAGGGACTCCCCCCAGGATACAATGAGCAGTTCTTC. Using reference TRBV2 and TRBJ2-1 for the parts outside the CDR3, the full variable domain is EPEVTQTPSHQVTQMGQEVILRCVPISNHLYFYWYRQILGQKVEFLVSFYNNEISEKSEIFDDQFSVERPDGSNFTLKIRSTKLEDSAMYFCASEGLPPGYNEQFFGPGTRLTVL.

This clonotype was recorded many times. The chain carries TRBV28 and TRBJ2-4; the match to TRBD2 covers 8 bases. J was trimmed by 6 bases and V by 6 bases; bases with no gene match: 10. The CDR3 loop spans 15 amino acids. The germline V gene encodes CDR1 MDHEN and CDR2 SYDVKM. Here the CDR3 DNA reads TGTGCCAGCAGCTCGACCGGGACTAGGAGAAACATTCAGTACTTC. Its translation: CASSSTGTRRNIQYF.

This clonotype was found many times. As DNA, the CDR3 is TGTGCCAGCAGCTTAGTGACAGGGGGTTACGAGCAGTACTTC. Protein sequence: CASSLVTGGYEQYF. J is TRBJ2-7 and V is TRBV11-2; 9 bases match TRBD1. This CDR3 has 14 amino acids. The germline gives CDR1 SGHAT, CDR2 FQNNGV. V trimming: 1 base; J trimming: 4 bases; junction bases outside the gene matches: 2.

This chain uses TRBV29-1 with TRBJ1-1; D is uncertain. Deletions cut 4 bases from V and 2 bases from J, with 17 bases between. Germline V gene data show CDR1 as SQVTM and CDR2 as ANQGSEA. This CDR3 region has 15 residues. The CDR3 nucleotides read TGCAGCGTTGTCTCTTACCGCTCTATTAACACTGAAGCTTTCTTT. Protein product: CSVVSYRSINTEAFF.

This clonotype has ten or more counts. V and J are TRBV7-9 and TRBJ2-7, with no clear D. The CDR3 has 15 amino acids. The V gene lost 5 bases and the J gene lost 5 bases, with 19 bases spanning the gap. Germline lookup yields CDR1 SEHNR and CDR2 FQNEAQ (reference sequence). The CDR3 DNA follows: TGTGCCAGCAGCCTTCCGGGCGGTGGTGGACACGAGCAGTACTTC. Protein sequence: CASSLPGGGGHEQYF.

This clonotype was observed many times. The CDR3 sequence is CASSSGLAGAVSDNEQFF. The DNA of the CDR3 is TGCGCCAGCAGCTCGGGACTAGCGGGAGCGGTTTCGGACAATGAGCAGTTCTTC. The rearrangement uses TRBV5-1 and TRBJ2-1; 14 nucleotides line up with TRBD2. The CDR3 sequence is 18 residues long. Trimming at V came to 3 bases and at J to 5 bases, leaving 10 bases not matched to a gene. Germline values: CDR1 SGHRS, CDR2 YFSETQ.

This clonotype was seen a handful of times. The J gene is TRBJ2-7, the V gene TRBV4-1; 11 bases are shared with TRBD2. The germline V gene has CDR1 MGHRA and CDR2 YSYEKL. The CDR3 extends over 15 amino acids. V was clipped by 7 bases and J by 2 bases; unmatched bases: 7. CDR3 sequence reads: CASNSGLAGPYEQYF. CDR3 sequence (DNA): TGCGCCAGCAACTCCGGACTAGCGGGCCCCTACGAGCAGTACTTC.

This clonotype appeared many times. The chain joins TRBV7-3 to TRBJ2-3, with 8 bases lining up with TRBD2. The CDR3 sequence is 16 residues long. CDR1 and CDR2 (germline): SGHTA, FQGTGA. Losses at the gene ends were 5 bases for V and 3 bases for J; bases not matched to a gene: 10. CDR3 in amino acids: CASSGSERERTDTQYF. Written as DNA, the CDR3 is TGTGCCAGCAGCGGCTCGGAGCGGGAGAGGACAGATACGCAGTATTTT.

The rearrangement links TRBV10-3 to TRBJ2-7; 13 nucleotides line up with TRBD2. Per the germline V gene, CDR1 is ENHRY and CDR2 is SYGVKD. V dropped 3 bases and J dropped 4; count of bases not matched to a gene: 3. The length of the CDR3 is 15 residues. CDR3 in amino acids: CAISDRTSGSYEQYF. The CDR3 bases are TGTGCCATCAGTGATCGGACTAGCGGGAGTTACGAGCAGTACTTC.

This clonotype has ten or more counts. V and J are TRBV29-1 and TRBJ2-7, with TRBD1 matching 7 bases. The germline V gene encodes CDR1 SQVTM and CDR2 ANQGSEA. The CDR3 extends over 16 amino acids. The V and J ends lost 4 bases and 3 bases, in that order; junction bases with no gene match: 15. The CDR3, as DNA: TGCAGCGTTGGGACCACACAGGGGTTTTGGGGCTACGAGCAGTACTTC. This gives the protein CSVGTTQGFWGYEQYF.

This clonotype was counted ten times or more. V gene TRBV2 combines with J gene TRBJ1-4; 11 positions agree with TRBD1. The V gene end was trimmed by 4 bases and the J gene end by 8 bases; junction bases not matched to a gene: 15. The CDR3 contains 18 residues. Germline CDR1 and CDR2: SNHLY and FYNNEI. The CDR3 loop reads CASSVAGDRGREGEKLFF. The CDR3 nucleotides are TGTGCCAGCAGTGTCGCGGGGGACAGGGGGAGAGAAGGCGAAAAACTGTTTTTT. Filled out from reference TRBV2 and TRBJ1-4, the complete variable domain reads EPEVTQTPSHQVTQMGQEVILRCVPISNHLYFYWYRQILGQKVEFLVSFYNNEISEKSEIFDDQFSVERPDGSNFTLKIRSTKLEDSAMYFCASSVAGDRGREGEKLFFGSGTQLSVL.

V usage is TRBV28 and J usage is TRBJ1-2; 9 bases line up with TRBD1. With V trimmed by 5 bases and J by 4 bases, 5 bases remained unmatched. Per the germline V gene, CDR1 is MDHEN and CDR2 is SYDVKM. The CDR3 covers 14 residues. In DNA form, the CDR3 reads TGTGCCAGCAGTATTCCGGGACAGGGCTATGGCTACACCTTC. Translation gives CASSIPGQGYGYTF.

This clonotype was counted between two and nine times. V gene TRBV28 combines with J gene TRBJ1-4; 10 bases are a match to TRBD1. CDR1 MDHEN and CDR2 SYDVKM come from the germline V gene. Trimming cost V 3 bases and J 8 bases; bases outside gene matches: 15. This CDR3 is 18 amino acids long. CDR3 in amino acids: CASSLGPGQGSHREKLFF. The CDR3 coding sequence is TGTGCCAGCAGTTTGGGACCGGGACAGGGGTCTCACAGGGAAAAACTGTTTTTT.

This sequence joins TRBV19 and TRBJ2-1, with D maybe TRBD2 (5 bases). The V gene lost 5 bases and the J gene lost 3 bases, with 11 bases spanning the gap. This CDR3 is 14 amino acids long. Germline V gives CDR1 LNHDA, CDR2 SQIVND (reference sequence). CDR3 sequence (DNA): TGTGCCAGTAGTCCCCTTAGCGTCTACAATGAGCAGTTCTTC. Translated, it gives CASSPLSVYNEQFF.

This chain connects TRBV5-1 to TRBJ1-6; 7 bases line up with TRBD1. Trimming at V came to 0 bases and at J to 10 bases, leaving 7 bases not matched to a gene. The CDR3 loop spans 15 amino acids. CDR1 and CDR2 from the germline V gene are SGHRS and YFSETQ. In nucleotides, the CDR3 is TGCGCCAGCAGCTTGGGAGGGACAGCATACTCACCCCTCCACTTT. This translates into CASSLGGTAYSPLHF.

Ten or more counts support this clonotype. For the CDR3, the DNA is TGTGCCAGCAACCACGGACCCTCTGGTGGCTACACCTTC. This codes for CASNHGPSGGYTF. The rearrangement links TRBV11-2 to TRBJ1-2; D gene uncertain. Trimming took off 7 bases at V and 7 bases at J, with 16 bases between the two ends. This CDR3 comprises 13 residues. In germline, CDR1 is SGHAT, CDR2 FQNNGV. Looking up the rest from reference TRBV11-2 and TRBJ1-2 gives the full variable domain: EAGVAQSPRYKIIEKRQSVAFWCNPISGHATLYWYQQILGQGPKLLIQFQNNGVVDDSQLPKDRFSAERLKGVDSTLKIQPAKLEDSAVYLCASNHGPSGGYTFGSGTRLTVV.

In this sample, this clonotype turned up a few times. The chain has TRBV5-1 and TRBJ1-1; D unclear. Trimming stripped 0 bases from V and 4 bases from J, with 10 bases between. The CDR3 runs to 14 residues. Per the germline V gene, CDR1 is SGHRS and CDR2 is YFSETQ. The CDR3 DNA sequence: TGCGCCAGCAGCTTGGGCCTGGCGGGCACTGAAGCTTTCTTT. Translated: CASSLGLAGTEAFF.

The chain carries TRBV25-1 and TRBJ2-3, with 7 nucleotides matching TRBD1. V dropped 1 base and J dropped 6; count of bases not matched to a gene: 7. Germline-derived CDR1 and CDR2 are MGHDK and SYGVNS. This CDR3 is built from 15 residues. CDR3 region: CASSEFRGRLDTQYF. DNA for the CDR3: TGTGCCAGCAGTGAATTTAGGGGGCGCCTTGATACGCAGTATTTT.

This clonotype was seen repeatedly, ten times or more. CDR3 sequence: CASSLRSMMNTEAFF. The CDR3 DNA follows: TGTGCCAGTAGTTTACGGTCGATGATGAACACTGAAGCTTTCTTT. This chain uses TRBV19 with TRBJ1-1; the D is unclear. Per germline, CDR1 LNHDA and CDR2 SQIVND (reference sequence). The germline V and J ends were trimmed by 5 bases and 0 bases, with 13 bases remaining between them. The CDR3 has 15 residues.

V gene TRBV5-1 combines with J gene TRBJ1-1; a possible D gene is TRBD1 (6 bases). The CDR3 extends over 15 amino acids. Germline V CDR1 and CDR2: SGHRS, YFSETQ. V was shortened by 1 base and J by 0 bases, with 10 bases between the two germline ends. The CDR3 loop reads CASSLRGALNTEAFF. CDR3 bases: TGCGCCAGCAGCTTGAGGGGGGCCCTGAACACTGAAGCTTTCTTT.

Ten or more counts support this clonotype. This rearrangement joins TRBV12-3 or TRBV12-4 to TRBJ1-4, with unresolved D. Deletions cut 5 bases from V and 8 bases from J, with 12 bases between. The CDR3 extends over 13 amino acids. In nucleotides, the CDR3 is TGTGCCAGCAGTCCTTACCCCCGGGAAAAACTGTTTTTT. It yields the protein CASSPYPREKLFF.

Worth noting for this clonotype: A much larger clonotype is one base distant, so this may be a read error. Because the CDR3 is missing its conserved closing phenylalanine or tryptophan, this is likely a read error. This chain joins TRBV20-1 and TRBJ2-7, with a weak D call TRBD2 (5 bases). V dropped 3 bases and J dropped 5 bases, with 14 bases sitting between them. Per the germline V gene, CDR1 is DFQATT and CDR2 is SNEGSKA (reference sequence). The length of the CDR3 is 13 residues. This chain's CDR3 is CSASGLRNHEQYL. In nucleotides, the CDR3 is TGCAGTGCTAGTGGACTCCGTAACCACGAGCAGTACCTC.

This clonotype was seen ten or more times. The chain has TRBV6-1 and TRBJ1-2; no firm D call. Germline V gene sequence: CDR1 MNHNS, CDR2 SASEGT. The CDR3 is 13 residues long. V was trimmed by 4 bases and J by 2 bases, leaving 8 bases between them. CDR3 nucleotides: TGTGCCAGCAGTGGTGTCAGAAACTATGGCTACACCTTC. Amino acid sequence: CASSGVRNYGYTF.